This section outlines one TCR beta chain sequence together with its context. Antigen: not known. The sample is drawn from a study of spatial heterogeneity in lung cancer. Every TCR cDNA molecule bore its own unique molecular identifier. From the 5' RACE reads, TCRdb called clonotypes with MiXCR, one entry per CDR3 protein. The top ten hold around 10% of the sample, which has roughly 48,000 distinct CDR3 sequences, less than 6% seen once. The time point: sample taken at primary tumor resection. Frozen PBMC, nontumor lung or tumor provided whole RNA, which was sequenced unsorted. Donors were 72 untreated early-stage non-small cell lung cancer patients. The CDR3 extends over 14 amino acids. Germline CDR1 is LNHDA and CDR2 is SQIVND (reference sequence). The V end was cut by 9 bases, the J end by 6 bases, with 20 bases between. The study's findings and limits: Ubiquitous expanded tumor TCRs surfaced in blood more at resection than they did at follow-up.

This TCR was recovered from a male donor with early-stage non-small cell lung cancer. The source material was PBMCs, sampled at surgery. J is TRBJ1-2 and V is TRBV19; tentatively, D is TRBD1 (6 bases). The CDR3 spells CARRPQQGVHGYTF. Here the CDR3 DNA reads TGTGCCAGGCGCCCCCAACAGGGAGTCCATGGCTACACCTTC.